This is a list of T cell receptor beta chains from one sample in a study of shared clonotypes between healthy human individuals. Clones were sequenced by immunoSEQ multiplex PCR, and TCRdb holds only the in-frame ones, with some missing. This table holds roughly 700,000 clones, around 67% found once. The specimen was memory CD4+ T cells sorted from blood. These receptors were collected from a woman between 25 and 40 years old in good health. The CDR3 runs from the conserved cysteine through the conserved F or W. D genes are given only for firm matches. The listing skips clone size in some rows; elsewhere it reads once, few, many or a size class.

d_gene,v_gene,abundance,j_gene,CDR3aa,CDR3nt
-,TRBV20-1,once,TRBJ2-1,CSAADRNEQFF,TGCAGTGCTGCTGACAGGAATGAGCAGTTCTTC
-,TRBV7-8,once,TRBJ1-1,CASSLAGTQNTEAFF,TGTGCCAGCAGCTTAGCCGGGACACAGAACACTGAAGCTTTCTTT
-,TRBV30,-,TRBJ1-1,CAWNPPREHTEAFF,TGTGCCTGGAACCCCCCGCGGGAGCACACTGAAGCTTTCTTT
TRBD1,TRBV4-2,-,TRBJ2-3,CASSRDRGTDTQYF,TGTGCCAGCAGCCGGGACAGGGGCACAGATACGCAGTATTTT
-,TRBV5-1,few,TRBJ2-1,CASSLRADYNEQFF,TGCGCCAGCAGCTTGCGGGCAGATTACAATGAGCAGTTCTTC
TRBD2,TRBV11-2,-,TRBJ2-7,CASSFKLADYEQYF,TGTGCCAGCAGCTTCAAACTAGCGGACTACGAGCAGTACTTC
-,TRBV6-1,-,TRBJ1-5,CASSTVSGINQPQHF,TGTGCCAGCAGTACAGTTTCGGGGATCAATCAGCCCCAGCATTTT
TRBD2,TRBV10-3,-,TRBJ2-5,CASSGLEAGEGETQYF,TGTGCCAGCTCCGGGCTTGAGGCGGGAGAGGGGGAGACCCAGTACTTC
-,TRBV4-2,-,TRBJ2-5,CASSPGRQETQYF,TGTGCCAGCTCACCGGGACGTCAAGAGACCCAGTACTTC
-,TRBV18,-,TRBJ2-1,CASSPAADNEQFF,TGTGCCAGCTCACCAGCCGCCGACAATGAGCAGTTCTTC
-,TRBV5-1,-,TRBJ1-1,CASSLYQQYLGSTEAFF,TGCGCCAGCAGCTTATACCAACAGTACTTAGGGAGCACTGAAGCTTTCTTT
-,TRBV6-1,-,TRBJ1-3,CASSAGGVRGNTIYF,TGTGCCAGCAGCGCTGGGGGGGTGCGCGGAAACACCATATATTTT
TRBD2,TRBV2,-,TRBJ2-5,CASSLAARASRQETQYF,TGTGCCAGCAGTCTAGCGGCCAGGGCGTCGAGACAAGAGACCCAGTACTTC
-,TRBV29-1,many,TRBJ2-3,CSADISFTDTQYF,TGCAGCGCTGACATTTCTTTCACAGATACGCAGTATTTT
-,TRBV10-1,-,TRBJ2-5,CASSHGTRGTQYF,TGCGCCAGCAGTCACGGGACCAGAGGGACCCAGTACTTC
-,TRBV5-4,-,TRBJ1-1,CASSFGLRFTEAFF,TGTGCCAGCAGCTTTGGACTGAGATTCACTGAAGCTTTCTTT
TRBD2,TRBV11-3,-,TRBJ2-5,CASSLGRGSETQYF,TGTGCCAGCAGCTTAGGGCGCGGGAGCGAGACCCAGTACTTC
TRBD2,TRBV27,-,TRBJ2-1,CASRRELAGGEQFF,TGTGCCAGCAGGCGGGAGCTAGCGGGAGGTGAGCAGTTCTTC
-,TRBV19,-,TRBJ2-1,CASSLYNEQFF,TGTGCCAGTAGCCTTTACAATGAGCAGTTCTTC
-,TRBV10-3,few,TRBJ1-1,CAISVAGQGEAFF,TGTGCCATCAGTGTTGCGGGGCAGGGTGAAGCTTTCTTT
TRBD1,TRBV19,few,TRBJ2-1,CASSKAQGAFYNEQFF,TGTGCCAGTAGTAAAGCTCAGGGGGCGTTCTACAATGAGCAGTTCTTC
TRBD2,TRBV5-1,-,TRBJ2-7,CASSLASGDYEQYF,TGCGCCAGCAGCTTGGCTAGCGGGGATTACGAGCAGTACTTC
-,TRBV5-1,-,TRBJ1-4,CASSLRETTNEKLFF,TGCGCCAGCAGTCTCAGGGAGACAACTAATGAAAAACTGTTTTTT
TRBD2,TRBV19,-,TRBJ2-1,CASSLAGANEQFF,TGTGCCAGTAGCCTAGCGGGAGCCAATGAGCAGTTCTTC
-,TRBV5-5,-,TRBJ2-7,CASSPGTETYEQYF,TGTGCCAGCAGCCCCGGGACCGAAACCTACGAGCAGTACTTC
TRBD1,TRBV4-1,-,TRBJ2-5,CASSQVWDRGQETQYF,TGCGCCAGCAGCCAAGTTTGGGACAGGGGCCAAGAGACCCAGTACTTC
-,TRBV30,-,TRBJ2-7,CAWRPTRPAYEQYF,TGTGCCTGGAGACCGACTAGGCCCGCCTACGAGCAGTACTTC
TRBD2,TRBV5-4,once,TRBJ2-1,CASSTLRTSEYNEQFF,TGTGCCAGCAGCACACTCCGGACTAGCGAGTACAATGAGCAGTTCTTC
-,TRBV5-1,-,TRBJ1-1,CASSQHRNEAFF,TGCGCCAGCAGCCAGCACCGAAATGAAGCTTTCTTT
TRBD1,TRBV28,-,TRBJ1-5,CASSLLDRVGQPQHF,TGTGCCAGCAGTTTACTCGACAGGGTAGGGCAGCCCCAGCATTTT
TRBD2,TRBV28,once,TRBJ2-1,CASLLASGDYNEQFF,TGTGCCAGTTTACTAGCTAGCGGGGATTACAATGAGCAGTTCTTC
-,TRBV10-3,-,TRBJ1-2,CAISEGLPISNYGYTF,TGTGCCATCAGCGAGGGACTGCCGATCTCTAACTATGGCTACACCTTC
-,TRBV6-5,-,TRBJ2-5,CASSYGSAQYF,TGTGCCAGCAGTTACGGGTCGGCCCAGTACTTC
-,TRBV6-1,-,TRBJ1-2,CASTTGSYGYTF,TGTGCCAGCACGACGGGATCCTATGGCTACACCTTC
-,TRBV7-2,-,TRBJ1-5,CASSSRTGYSNQPQHF,TGTGCCAGCAGCTCGAGGACGGGGTATAGCAATCAGCCCCAGCATTTT
-,TRBV5-1,-,TRBJ2-7,CASSLAGADEQYF,TGCGCCAGCAGCTTAGCAGGGGCCGACGAGCAGTACTTC
-,TRBV5-1,-,TRBJ1-1,CASSLEPPRRGWDTEAFF,TGCGCCAGCAGCTTGGAACCCCCCCGACGGGGGTGGGACACTGAAGCTTTCTTT
TRBD2,TRBV18,-,TRBJ2-3,CASSAGRRDTQYF,TGTGCCAGCTCGGCCGGGAGGAGGGATACGCAGTATTTT
-,TRBV7-3,-,TRBJ1-5,CASSLRIYQPQHF,TGTGCCAGCAGCTTAAGGATCTACCAGCCCCAGCATTTT
TRBD2,TRBV11-2,-,TRBJ2-1,CASSPQGRLAGHNEQFF,TGTGCCAGCAGCCCCCAGGGCCGCCTAGCGGGTCACAATGAGCAGTTCTTC
-,TRBV9,-,TRBJ2-3,CASSALQGLDTQYF,TGTGCCAGCAGCGCCTTACAGGGACTGGATACGCAGTATTTT
TRBD2,TRBV4-1,-,TRBJ2-1,CASSQETSGSVNEQFF,TGCGCCAGCAGCCAGGAGACTAGCGGGAGTGTAAATGAGCAGTTCTTC
-,TRBV28,-,TRBJ1-2,CASSLRGAPKLHGYTF,TGTGCCAGCAGTTTACGGGGGGCCCCTAAACTCCATGGCTACACCTTC